This TCR beta chain is drawn from a study of blood T cell repertoires in COVID-19. The germline V gene has CDR1 LNHDA and CDR2 SQIVND (reference sequence). V was pared by 5 bases and J by 0 bases, with 3 bases of the junction left unmatched. The CDR3 consists of 15 residues. This clone was found once. Methods used by the authors: How many nucleated cells were present was estimated from reference gene primer amplification. The data were produced by immunoSEQ multiplex PCR, yet TCRdb's version contains in-frame clones alone and is incomplete. The V and J calls and the clone size are those of that table, but D and trimming were determined from the DNA. The sample consists of around 190,000 clones, roughly 86% of them appearing once.

The sample consisted of PBMCs or T cells enriched from blood (not recorded which). The chain is built from TRBV19 and TRBJ2-5; 10 nucleotides align to TRBD2. The receptor was isolated from a man between 18 and 35 years old with acute COVID-19. In DNA, the CDR3 is TGTGCCAGTAGTCTACTAGCGGGGAACCAAGAGACCCAGTACTTC. Amino acids: CASSLLAGNQETQYF.